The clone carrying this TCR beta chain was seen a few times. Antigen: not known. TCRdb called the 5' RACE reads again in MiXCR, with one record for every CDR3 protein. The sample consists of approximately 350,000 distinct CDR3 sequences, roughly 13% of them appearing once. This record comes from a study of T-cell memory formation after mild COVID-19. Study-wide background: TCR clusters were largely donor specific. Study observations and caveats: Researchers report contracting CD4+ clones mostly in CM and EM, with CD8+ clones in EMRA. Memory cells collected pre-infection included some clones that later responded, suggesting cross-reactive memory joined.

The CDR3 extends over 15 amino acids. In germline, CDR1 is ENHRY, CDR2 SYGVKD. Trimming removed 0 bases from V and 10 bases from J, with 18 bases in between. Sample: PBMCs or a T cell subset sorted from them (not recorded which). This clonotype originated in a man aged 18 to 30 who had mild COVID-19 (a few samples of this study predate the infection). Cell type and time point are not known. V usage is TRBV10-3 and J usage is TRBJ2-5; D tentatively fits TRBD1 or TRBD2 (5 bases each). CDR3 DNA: TGTGCCATCAGTGAGTCGGGCAGGGACCGCCGGAGCCAGTACTTC. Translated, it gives CAISESGRDRRSQYF.